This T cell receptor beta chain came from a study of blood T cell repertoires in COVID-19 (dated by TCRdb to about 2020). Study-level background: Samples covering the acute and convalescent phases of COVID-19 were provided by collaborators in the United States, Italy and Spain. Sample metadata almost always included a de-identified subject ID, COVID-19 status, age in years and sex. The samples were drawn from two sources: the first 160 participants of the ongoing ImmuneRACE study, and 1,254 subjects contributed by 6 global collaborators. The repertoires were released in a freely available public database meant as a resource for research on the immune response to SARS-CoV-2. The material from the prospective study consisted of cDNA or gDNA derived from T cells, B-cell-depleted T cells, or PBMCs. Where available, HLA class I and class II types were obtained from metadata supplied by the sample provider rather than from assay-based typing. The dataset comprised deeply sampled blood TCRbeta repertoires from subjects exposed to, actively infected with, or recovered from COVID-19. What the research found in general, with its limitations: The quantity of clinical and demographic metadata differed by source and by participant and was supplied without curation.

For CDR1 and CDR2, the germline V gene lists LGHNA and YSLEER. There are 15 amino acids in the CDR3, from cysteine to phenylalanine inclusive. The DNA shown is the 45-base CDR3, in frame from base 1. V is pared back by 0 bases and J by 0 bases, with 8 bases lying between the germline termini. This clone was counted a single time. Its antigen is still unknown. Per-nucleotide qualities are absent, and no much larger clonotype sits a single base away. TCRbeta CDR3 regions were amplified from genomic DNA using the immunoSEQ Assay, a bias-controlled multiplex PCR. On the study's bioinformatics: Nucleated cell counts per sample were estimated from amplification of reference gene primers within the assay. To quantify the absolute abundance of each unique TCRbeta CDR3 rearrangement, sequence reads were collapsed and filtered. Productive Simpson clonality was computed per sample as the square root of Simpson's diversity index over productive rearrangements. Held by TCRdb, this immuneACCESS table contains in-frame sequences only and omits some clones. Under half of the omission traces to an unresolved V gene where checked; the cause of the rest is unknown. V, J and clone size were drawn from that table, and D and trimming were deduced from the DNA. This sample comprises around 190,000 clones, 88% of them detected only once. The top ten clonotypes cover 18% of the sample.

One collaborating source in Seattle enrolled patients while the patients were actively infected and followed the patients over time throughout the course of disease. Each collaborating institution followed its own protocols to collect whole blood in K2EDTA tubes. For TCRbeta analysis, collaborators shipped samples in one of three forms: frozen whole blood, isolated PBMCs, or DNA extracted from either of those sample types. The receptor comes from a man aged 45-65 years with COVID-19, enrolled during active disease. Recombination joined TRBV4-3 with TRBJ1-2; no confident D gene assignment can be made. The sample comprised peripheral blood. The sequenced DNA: TGCGCCAGCAGCCAAGAAATGGGCACTAACTATGGCTACACCTTC. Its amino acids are CASSQEMGTNYGYTF.